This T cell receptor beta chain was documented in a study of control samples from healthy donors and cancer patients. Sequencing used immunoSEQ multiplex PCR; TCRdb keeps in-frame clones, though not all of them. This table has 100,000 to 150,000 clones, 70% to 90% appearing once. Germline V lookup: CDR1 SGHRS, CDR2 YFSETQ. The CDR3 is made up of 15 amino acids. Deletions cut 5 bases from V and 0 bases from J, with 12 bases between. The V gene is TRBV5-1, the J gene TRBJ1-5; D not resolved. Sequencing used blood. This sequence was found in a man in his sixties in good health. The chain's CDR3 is CASRAQPDSNQPQHF. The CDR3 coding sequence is TGCGCCAGCAGGGCACAGCCCGATAGCAATCAGCCCCAGCATTTT.